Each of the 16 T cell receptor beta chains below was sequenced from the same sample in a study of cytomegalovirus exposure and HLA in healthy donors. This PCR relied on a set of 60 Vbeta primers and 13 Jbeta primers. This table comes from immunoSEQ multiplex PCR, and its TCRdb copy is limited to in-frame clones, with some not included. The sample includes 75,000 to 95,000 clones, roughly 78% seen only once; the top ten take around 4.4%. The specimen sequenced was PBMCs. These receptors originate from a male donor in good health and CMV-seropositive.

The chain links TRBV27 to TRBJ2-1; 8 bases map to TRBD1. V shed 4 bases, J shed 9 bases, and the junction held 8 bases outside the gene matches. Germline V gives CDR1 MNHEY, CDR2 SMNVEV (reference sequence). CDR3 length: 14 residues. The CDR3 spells CASSSGQGFGEQFF. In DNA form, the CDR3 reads TGTGCCAGCAGTTCCGGACAGGGTTTTGGTGAGCAGTTCTTC.

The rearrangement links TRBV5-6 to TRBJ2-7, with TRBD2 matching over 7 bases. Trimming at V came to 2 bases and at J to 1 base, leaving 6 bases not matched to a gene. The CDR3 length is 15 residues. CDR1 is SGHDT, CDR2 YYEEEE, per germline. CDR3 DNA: TGTGCCAGCAGCTTAGGACTAGTAGGATCCTACGAGCAGTACTTC. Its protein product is CASSLGLVGSYEQYF.

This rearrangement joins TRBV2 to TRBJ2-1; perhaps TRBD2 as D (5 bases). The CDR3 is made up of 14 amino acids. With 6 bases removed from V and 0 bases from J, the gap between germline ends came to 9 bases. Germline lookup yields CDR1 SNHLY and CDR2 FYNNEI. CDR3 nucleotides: TGTGCCAGCAGCCGAGGACTCTCCTACAATGAGCAGTTCTTC. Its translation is CASSRGLSYNEQFF.

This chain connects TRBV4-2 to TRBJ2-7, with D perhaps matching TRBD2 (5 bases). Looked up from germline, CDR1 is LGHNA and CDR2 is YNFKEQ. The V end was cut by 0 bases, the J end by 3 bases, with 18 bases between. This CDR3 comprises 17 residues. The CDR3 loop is CASSQEREPRTIYEQYF. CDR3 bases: TGTGCCAGCAGCCAAGAGAGGGAACCTCGTACAATCTACGAGCAGTACTTC.

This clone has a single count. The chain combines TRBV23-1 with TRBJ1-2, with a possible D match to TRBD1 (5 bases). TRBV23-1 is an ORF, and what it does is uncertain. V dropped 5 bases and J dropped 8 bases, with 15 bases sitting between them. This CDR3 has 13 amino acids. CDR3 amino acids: CASSKQRQKGYTF. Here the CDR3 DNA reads TGCGCCAGCAGTAAACAGAGACAGAAGGGCTACACCTTC.

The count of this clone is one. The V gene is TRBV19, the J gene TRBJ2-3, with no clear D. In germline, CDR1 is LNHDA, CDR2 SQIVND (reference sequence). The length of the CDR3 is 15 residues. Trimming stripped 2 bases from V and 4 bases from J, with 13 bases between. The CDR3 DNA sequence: TGTGCCAGTAGTATAAAGACTCCCTTTCCAGATACGCAGTATTTT. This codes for CASSIKTPFPDTQYF.

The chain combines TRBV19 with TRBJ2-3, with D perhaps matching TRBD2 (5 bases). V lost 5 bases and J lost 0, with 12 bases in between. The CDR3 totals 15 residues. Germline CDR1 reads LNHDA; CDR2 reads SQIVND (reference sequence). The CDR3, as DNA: TGTGCCAGTAGTGTTGGGAGCGGTAGCACAGATACGCAGTATTTT. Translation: CASSVGSGSTDTQYF.

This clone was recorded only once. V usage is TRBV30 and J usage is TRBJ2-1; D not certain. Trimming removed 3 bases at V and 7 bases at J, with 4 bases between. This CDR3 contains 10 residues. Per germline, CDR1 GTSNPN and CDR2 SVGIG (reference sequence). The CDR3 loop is CAWSQNEQFF. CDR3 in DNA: TGTGCCTGGAGCCAGAATGAGCAGTTCTTC.

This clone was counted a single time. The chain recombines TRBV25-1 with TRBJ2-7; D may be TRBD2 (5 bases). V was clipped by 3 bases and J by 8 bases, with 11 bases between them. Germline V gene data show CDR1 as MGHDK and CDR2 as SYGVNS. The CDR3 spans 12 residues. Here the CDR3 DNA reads TGTGCCAGCAGTGATCCCAACGGGAAGCAGTACTTC. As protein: CASSDPNGKQYF.

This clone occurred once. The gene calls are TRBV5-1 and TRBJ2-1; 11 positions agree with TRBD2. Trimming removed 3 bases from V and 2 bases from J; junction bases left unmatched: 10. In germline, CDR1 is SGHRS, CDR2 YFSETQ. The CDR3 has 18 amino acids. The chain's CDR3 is CASSSPPGTSGAYNEQFF. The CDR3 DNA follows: TGCGCCAGCAGCTCCCCGCCCGGGACTAGCGGTGCCTACAATGAGCAGTTCTTC.

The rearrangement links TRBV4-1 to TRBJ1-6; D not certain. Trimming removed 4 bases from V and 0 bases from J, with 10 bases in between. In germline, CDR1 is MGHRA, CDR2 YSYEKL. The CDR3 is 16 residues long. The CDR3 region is CASSPGTRSYNSPLHF. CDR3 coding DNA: TGCGCCAGCAGCCCAGGTACCCGCTCCTATAATTCACCCCTCCACTTT.

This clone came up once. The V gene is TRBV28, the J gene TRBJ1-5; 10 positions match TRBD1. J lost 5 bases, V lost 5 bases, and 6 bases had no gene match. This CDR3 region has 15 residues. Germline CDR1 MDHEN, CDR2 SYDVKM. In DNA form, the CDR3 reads TGTGCCAGCAGTCGGGACAGGGGATTTGATCAGCCCCAGCATTTT. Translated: CASSRDRGFDQPQHF. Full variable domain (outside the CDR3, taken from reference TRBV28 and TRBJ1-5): DVKVTQSSRYLVKRTGEKVFLECVQDMDHENMFWYRQDPGLGLRLIYFSYDVKMKEKGDIPEGYSVSREKKERFSLILESASTNQTSMYLCASSRDRGFDQPQHFGDGTRLSIL.

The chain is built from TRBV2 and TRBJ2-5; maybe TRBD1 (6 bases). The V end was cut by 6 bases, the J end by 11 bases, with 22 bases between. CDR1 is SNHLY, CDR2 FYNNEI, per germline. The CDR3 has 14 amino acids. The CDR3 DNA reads TGTGCCAGCAGGCCCCTTCGGGATGAAAGGGGGCAGTACTTC. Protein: CASRPLRDERGQYF.

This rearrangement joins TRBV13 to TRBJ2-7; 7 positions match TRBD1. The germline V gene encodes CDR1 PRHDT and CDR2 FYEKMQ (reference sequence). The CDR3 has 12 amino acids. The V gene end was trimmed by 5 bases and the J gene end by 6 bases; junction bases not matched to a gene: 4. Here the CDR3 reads CASSPYRGEQYF. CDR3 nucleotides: TGTGCCAGCAGCCCATACAGGGGCGAGCAGTACTTC.

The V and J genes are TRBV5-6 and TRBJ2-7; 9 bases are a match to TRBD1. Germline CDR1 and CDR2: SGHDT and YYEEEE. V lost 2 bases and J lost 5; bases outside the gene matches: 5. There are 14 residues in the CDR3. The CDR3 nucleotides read TGTGCCAGCAGCTTCCGGGACAGGGACCACGAGCAGTACTTC. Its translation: CASSFRDRDHEQYF.

This CDR3 reads CASSQGTGAGIQYF. In DNA, the CDR3 is TGTGCCAGCAGCCAAGGAACAGGGGCGGGCATTCAGTACTTC. The chain joins TRBV4-2 to TRBJ2-4; 7 nucleotides match TRBD1. Germline values: CDR1 LGHNA, CDR2 YNFKEQ. The CDR3 loop spans 14 amino acids. The V and J ends lost 1 base and 9 bases, in that order; junction bases with no gene match: 6.